Below, 28 T cell receptor beta chains from the same sample are listed, as sequenced in a study of T cells in Graves' hyperthyroidism and ophthalmopathy. Regions amplified from RNA transcripts were the TCR beta CDR3 regions. First-round RT-PCR targeting the TCR CDR3 was performed with the HTBI primer set. Via MiXCR, TCRdb re-called the multiplex PCR reads, giving one row per CDR3 protein. The table includes 240,000 or so distinct CDR3 sequences, 16% detected once. Material: blood. Receptor source: a woman between 18 and 29 years old with Graves' ophthalmopathy.

This clonotype has ten or more counts. This chain uses TRBV30 with TRBJ1-2; D is perhaps TRBD1 (5 bases). The CDR3 covers 11 residues. CDR1 is GTSNPN, CDR2 SVGIG, per germline (reference sequence). The V end was cut by 8 bases, the J end by 8 bases, with 15 bases between. CDR3 nucleotides: TGTGCCGGGGGACGAGATGTAGGCTACACCTTC. This sequence encodes CAGGRDVGYTF.

This clonotype was detected many times. The chain is built from TRBV5-6 and TRBJ1-1; 7 nucleotides align to TRBD1. This CDR3 has 15 amino acids. CDR1 and CDR2 (germline): SGHDT, YYEEEE. V gave up 4 bases and J gave up 5 bases; unmatched junction bases: 11. The DNA of the CDR3 is TGTGCCAGCAGCCCTGTGGGACAGCCGGGGACTGAAGCTTTCTTT. This gives the protein CASSPVGQPGTEAFF.

This sequence joins TRBV5-1 and TRBJ2-3; 9 bases map to TRBD2. The germline gives CDR1 SGHRS, CDR2 YFSETQ. V was pared by 4 bases and J by 1 base, with 7 bases of the junction left unmatched. The CDR3 loop spans 16 amino acids. CDR3 DNA: TGCGCCAGCAGCGGCGTAGCGGGAGCGGGCACAGATACGCAGTATTTT. Amino acid sequence: CASSGVAGAGTDTQYF.

This clonotype was observed many times. The CDR3 region is CASSEQGARYDEQFF. Here the CDR3 DNA reads TGTGCCAGCAGCGAGCAGGGGGCGCGTTACGATGAGCAGTTCTTC. The V call is TRBV7-9, the J call TRBJ2-1; the match to TRBD1 covers 8 bases. The CDR3 is 15 residues long. The V segment lost 5 bases and the J segment 8 bases; nucleotides outside the gene matches: 11. From germline, CDR1 is SEHNR and CDR2 FQNEAQ (reference sequence).

This chain connects TRBV2 to TRBJ1-5; tentative D call: TRBD1 (5 bases). Trimming took off 5 bases at V and 2 bases at J, with 16 bases between the two ends. The CDR3 contains 16 residues. The germline V gene has CDR1 SNHLY and CDR2 FYNNEI. The CDR3 DNA reads as TGTGCCAGCAGTTCGGGGCAGACCGCGCGCAATCAGCCCCAGCATTTT. Residues: CASSSGQTARNQPQHF.

This clonotype occurred many times. The chain employs TRBV12-3 or TRBV12-4 and TRBJ2-2, with 9 bases that match TRBD1. Trimming took 3 bases from V and 3 from J; bases not matched to a gene: 2. The CDR3 covers 15 residues. The CDR3 here is CASSFRQGDTGELFF. The DNA for the CDR3 is TGTGCCAGCAGTTTCCGACAGGGGGACACCGGGGAGCTGTTTTTT.

At least ten counts were recorded for this clonotype. This chain connects TRBV9 to TRBJ2-3, with a tentative D call TRBD2 (6 bases). CDR1 is SGDLS and CDR2 is YYNGEE in the germline V gene. The germline V and J ends were trimmed by 0 bases and 2 bases, with 13 bases remaining between them. This CDR3 is 16 amino acids long. CDR3 in DNA: TGTGCCAGCAGCGTAGCTCTTGCGGGGAACACAGATACGCAGTATTTT. This gives the protein CASSVALAGNTDTQYF.

This clonotype was picked up many times. V is TRBV29-1 and J is TRBJ2-5, with D perhaps assigned TRBD1 or TRBD2 (6 bases each). Germline V gene sequence: CDR1 SQVTM, CDR2 ANQGSEA. The CDR3 length is 12 residues. The germline V and J ends were trimmed by 3 bases and 5 bases, with 10 bases remaining between them. The CDR3 spells CSVEGGGETQYF. CDR3 bases: TGCAGCGTTGAGGGGGGCGGGGAGACCCAGTACTTC.

This clonotype was detected many times. The rearrangement links TRBV20-1 to TRBJ1-2; D remains unclear. Germline loops: CDR1 DFQATT, CDR2 SNEGSKA (reference sequence). V lost 1 base and J 3 bases, leaving 9 bases between the germline ends. The CDR3 has 13 residues. The CDR3 loop reads CSARASYYYGYTF. The CDR3 coding sequence is TGCAGTGCTAGAGCCAGCTACTACTATGGCTACACCTTC.

The sample holds many counts of this clonotype. The chain combines TRBV4-1 with TRBJ1-2, with D hard to call. V lost 0 bases and J 8 bases, leaving 16 bases between the germline ends. In germline, CDR1 is MGHRA, CDR2 YSYEKL. This CDR3 is 15 amino acids long. The CDR3 is CASSQDGSEPQGYTF. CDR3 in DNA: TGCGCCAGCAGCCAAGATGGGTCCGAGCCCCAGGGCTACACCTTC.

This clonotype was detected many times. The V gene is TRBV11-2, the J gene TRBJ2-7; TRBD2 agrees at 7 bases. The V segment lost 1 base and the J segment 2 bases; nucleotides outside the gene matches: 2. CDR3 length: 14 amino acids. The V gene's germline CDR1 is SGHAT and CDR2 FQNNGV. This chain's CDR3 is CASSLAAGTYEQYF. CDR3 coding DNA: TGTGCCAGCAGCTTAGCAGCGGGAACCTACGAGCAGTACTTC.

This clonotype came up many times. V usage is TRBV4-2 and J usage is TRBJ1-1, with 8 bases aligning to TRBD1. The CDR3 contains 15 residues. The germline CDR1 and CDR2 sequences are LGHNA and YNFKEQ. Trimming removed 0 bases from V and 8 bases from J; junction bases left unmatched: 8. CDR3 in amino acids: CASSQDPSGGREAFF. In DNA, the CDR3 is TGTGCCAGCAGCCAAGATCCATCAGGGGGCAGGGAAGCTTTCTTT.

This clonotype was recorded many times. The chain links TRBV18 to TRBJ1-1; D ambiguous. The CDR3 length is 15 residues. The ends were cut back, 4 bases at V and 1 base at J, with 13 bases in the middle. Germline-derived CDR1 and CDR2 are KGHSH and LQKENI. The CDR3 is CASSLFSGENTEAFF. The CDR3 bases are TGTGCCAGCTCACTTTTCAGCGGGGAGAACACTGAAGCTTTCTTT.

This clonotype was seen many times. The rearrangement uses TRBV28 and TRBJ1-6; the match to TRBD1 covers 11 bases. There are 15 residues in the CDR3. The germline V gene encodes CDR1 MDHEN and CDR2 SYDVKM. Trimming removed 6 bases from V and 13 bases from J; junction bases left unmatched: 11. CDR3 loop: CASSGQGAPAQPLHF. CDR3 in DNA: TGTGCCAGCAGCGGACAGGGGGCTCCGGCCCAGCCCCTCCACTTT.

The table lists this clonotype with many counts. The V gene is TRBV6-2 or TRBV6-3, the J gene TRBJ2-1; TRBD2 is a possible D gene (6 bases). The germline gives CDR1 MNHEY, CDR2 SVGEGT. The CDR3 sequence is 14 residues long. Trimming left V 7 bases short and J 0 bases short, with 10 bases between. CDR3 region: CASNRGSSYNEQFF. CDR3 DNA: TGTGCCAGCAATCGGGGGAGCTCCTACAATGAGCAGTTCTTC.

This clonotype was recorded many times. CDR3 nucleotide sequence: TGTGCCAGCAGCGAGTCAACGTACAATGAGCAGTTCTTC. Residues: CASSESTYNEQFF. The J gene is TRBJ2-1, the V gene TRBV28, with D hard to call. The CDR3 spans 13 residues. The ends were cut back, 6 bases at V and 4 bases at J, with 10 bases in the middle. Per germline, CDR1 MDHEN and CDR2 SYDVKM.

Concerning this clonotype: A read error may explain this, as a much larger clone is one base away. The chain links TRBV3-1 to TRBJ1-6, with unresolved D. This CDR3 is built from 13 residues. Germline V lookup: CDR1 LGHDT, CDR2 YNNKEL (reference sequence). For the CDR3, the DNA is TGTGCCAACAGCCAAGGCGGCAATTCACCCCTCCACTTT. Protein product: CANSQGGNSPLHF.

This clonotype came up many times. A much larger clone lies one base from this, so it may be a read error. V is TRBV7-2 and J is TRBJ2-5, with a possible D match to TRBD2 (6 bases). The germline V and J ends were trimmed by 1 base and 7 bases, with 16 bases remaining between them. Germline V gives CDR1 SGHTA, CDR2 FQGNSA. CDR3 length: 15 amino acids. CDR3: CASSLGGDQLGTQYF. DNA of the CDR3: TGTGCCAGCAGCTTAGGGGGGGACCAGCTCGGGACCCAGTACTTC.

Of note for this clonotype: A clone one base away is much larger, so this may be a read error. V and J are TRBV29-1 and TRBJ1-2; D gene unclear. Trimming removed 3 bases at V and 1 base at J, with 9 bases between. Germline CDR1 is SQVTM and CDR2 is ANQGSEA. The CDR3 covers 13 residues. CDR3 DNA sequence: TGCAGCGTTGAGAGACGGCTTAACTATGGCTACACCTTC. Its protein product is CSVERRLNYGYTF.

This clonotype was detected ten times or more. The chain couples TRBV28 to TRBJ2-5, with a weak D call TRBD1 (5 bases). The germline CDR1 and CDR2 sequences are MDHEN and SYDVKM. This CDR3 contains 14 residues. Trimming left V 3 bases short and J 4 bases short, with 12 bases between. For the CDR3, the DNA is TGTGCCAGCAGTTTTCCAGGGTCGGGAGAGACCCAGTACTTC. Its translation: CASSFPGSGETQYF.

This clonotype was counted many times. The V call is TRBV27, the J call TRBJ2-5; 8 nucleotides match TRBD2. Germline V gives CDR1 MNHEY, CDR2 SMNVEV (reference sequence). The J segment lost 1 base and the V segment lost 1 base, leaving 5 bases of the junction unmatched. CDR3 size: 16 residues. CDR3 residues: CASSLFGSGTQETQYF. CDR3 DNA sequence: TGTGCCAGCAGTTTATTTGGTAGCGGGACCCAAGAGACCCAGTACTTC.

This clonotype has at least ten counts. The genes are TRBV28 and TRBJ2-1, with D possibly matching TRBD2 (6 bases). CDR3 length: 16 residues. Germline V gene data show CDR1 as MDHEN and CDR2 as SYDVKM. V was cut by 3 bases and J by 2 bases, with 14 bases left in between. The CDR3, as DNA: TGTGCCAGCAGTTTGGTCGGGAGATCCCCCTACAATGAGCAGTTCTTC. Its protein is CASSLVGRSPYNEQFF. Complete variable domain (other parts from reference TRBV28 and TRBJ2-1): DVKVTQSSRYLVKRTGEKVFLECVQDMDHENMFWYRQDPGLGLRLIYFSYDVKMKEKGDIPEGYSVSREKKERFSLILESASTNQTSMYLCASSLVGRSPYNEQFFGPGTRLTVL.

In this sample, this clonotype turned up a few times. This chain links TRBV7-2 with TRBJ2-1; 12 bases match TRBD2. The CDR3 runs 16 residues. The germline CDR1 and CDR2 sequences are SGHTA and FQGNSA. Unmatched junction bases numbered 11, after V lost 6 bases and J lost 8 bases. The DNA of the CDR3 is TGTGCCAGCAGTACCCCTCTAGCGGGAGGGAGTGATGAGCAGTTCTTC. Translated, it gives CASSTPLAGGSDEQFF.

This clonotype has ten or more counts. Here the CDR3 reads CASSPNPVNEQFF. In DNA, the CDR3 is TGTGCCAGCAGCCCTAATCCAGTAAATGAGCAGTTCTTC. The chain is built from TRBV7-2 and TRBJ2-1; D unresolved. Germline V lookup: CDR1 SGHTA, CDR2 FQGNSA. Trimming stripped 5 bases from V and 7 bases from J, with 12 bases between. The CDR3 is 13 residues long.

This clonotype was seen ten or more times. This chain links TRBV11-2 with TRBJ1-1; D gene ambiguous. The V gene lost 5 bases and the J gene lost 1 base, with 8 bases spanning the gap. This CDR3 spans 13 amino acids. The germline V gene encodes CDR1 SGHAT and CDR2 FQNNGV. As DNA, the CDR3 is TGTGCCAGCAGCCCACAGACGAACACTGAAGCTTTCTTT. Its translation is CASSPQTNTEAFF. Together with reference TRBV11-2 and TRBJ1-1, the CDR3 gives the full variable domain: EAGVAQSPRYKIIEKRQSVAFWCNPISGHATLYWYQQILGQGPKLLIQFQNNGVVDDSQLPKDRFSAERLKGVDSTLKIQPAKLEDSAVYLCASSPQTNTEAFFGQGTRLTVV.

This clonotype came up many times. The J gene is TRBJ1-2, the V gene TRBV27, with D possibly being TRBD1 (6 bases). The CDR3 extends over 14 amino acids. The germline V gene has CDR1 MNHEY and CDR2 SMNVEV (reference sequence). V gave up 0 bases and J gave up 7 bases, with 12 bases separating them. The CDR3 nucleotides read TGTGCCAGCAGTTTATCAACGTCAGGGGTTGGCTACACCTTC. Translated: CASSLSTSGVGYTF.

This clonotype was picked up many times. The CDR3 DNA follows: TGTGCCAGCAGCCTACAGGGGAATAATTCACCCCTCCACTTT. Its translation: CASSLQGNNSPLHF. The chain recombines TRBV11-3 with TRBJ1-6, with 7 bases matching TRBD1. V shed 5 bases, J shed 5 bases, and the junction held 3 bases outside the gene matches. Per germline, CDR1 SGHNT and CDR2 YENEEA. The CDR3 is made up of 14 amino acids.

This clonotype was detected ten times or more. This chain connects TRBV6-1 to TRBJ1-6; 8 nucleotides agree with TRBD1. With 5 bases clipped from V and 7 bases from J, the junction kept 7 bases outside the gene matches. This CDR3 has 15 amino acids. CDR1 MNHNS and CDR2 SASEGT come from the germline V gene. CDR3 nucleotides: TGTGCCAGCAGTTGCGACAGGGGAGGCAATTCACCCCTCCACTTT. The encoded protein is CASSCDRGGNSPLHF.